This T cell receptor beta chain appears in the sequencing data of a study of siplizumab effects on memory and regulatory T cells. As to this clone: Its antigen is currently unknown.

Measured with immunoSEQ multiplex PCR; TCRdb has only the in-frame clones, and not every one. The sample includes 100,000 or so clones, more than 85% of them seen just once. Germline V CDR1 and CDR2: GTSNPN, SVGIG (reference sequence). CDR3 length: 13 residues. V lost 0 bases and J 6 bases, leaving 9 bases between the germline ends. Regarding the study as a whole: Sequences below about 10^-5 frequency were poorly captured, and few alloreactive clones mapped to unstimulated subsets.

The chain recombines TRBV30 with TRBJ2-4; D uncertain. The sample consisted of CD4+ T cells sorted from blood. The clonotype was recovered from a human donor in good health. Some clones in this sample may be carry-over from other donors' samples. This chain's CDR3 is CAWSVPSRNIQYF. The CDR3 nucleotides are TGTGCCTGGAGTGTACCAAGTAGAAACATTCAGTACTTC.